The 11 T cell receptor beta chains given below trace back to one sample, sequenced in a study of T cell changes during pregnancy in multiple sclerosis. Sequenced by immunoSEQ multiplex PCR; TCRdb stores in-frame clones only, minus some. This table has about 80,000 clones, about 91% appearing once. Sequencing was performed on peripheral blood, taken before pregnancy. These TCRs come from a female donor with multiple sclerosis, enrolled in a pregnancy study.

The rearrangement links TRBV29-1 to TRBJ2-7; 11 nucleotides line up with TRBD2. The V segment lost 6 bases and the J segment 0 bases; nucleotides outside the gene matches: 7. Germline lookup yields CDR1 SQVTM and CDR2 ANQGSEA. This CDR3 region has 15 residues. The CDR3 bases are TGCAGCGTGGTGACCGGGACTAGCGGCTCCTACGAGCAGTACTTC. It encodes CSVVTGTSGSYEQYF.

V is TRBV13 and J is TRBJ1-1; 7 nucleotides line up with TRBD1. From germline, CDR1 is PRHDT and CDR2 FYEKMQ (reference sequence). This CDR3 has 17 residues. V dropped 5 bases and J dropped 0; count of bases not matched to a gene: 12. For the CDR3, the DNA is TGTGCCAGCAGCGCACAGGGGAGGTTAGCCGTGAACACTGAAGCTTTCTTT. Amino acid sequence: CASSAQGRLAVNTEAFF.

This clone occurred once. The chain joins TRBV27 to TRBJ1-5, with D unclear. The CDR3 runs to 15 residues. V was trimmed by 2 bases and J by 4 bases, leaving 12 bases between them. Germline V lookup: CDR1 MNHEY, CDR2 SMNVEV (reference sequence). CDR3 protein: CASSLVAGTNQPQHF. The CDR3 DNA follows: TGTGCCAGCAGTTTAGTGGCAGGCACTAATCAGCCCCAGCATTTT.

The rearrangement links TRBV10-3 to TRBJ2-1, with 11 bases fitting TRBD1. The trim removed 8 bases at V and 5 bases at J, leaving 8 bases unmatched. The CDR3 totals 15 residues. Germline lookup yields CDR1 ENHRY and CDR2 SYGVKD. The CDR3 sequence: CAIRSWDRGDNEQFF. CDR3 DNA: TGTGCCATCCGGTCGTGGGACAGGGGGGACAATGAGCAGTTCTTC.

V usage is TRBV29-1 and J usage is TRBJ1-4, with 7 positions matching TRBD1. The junction had 7 bases not matched to a gene; V was cut back by 5 bases and J by 1 base. In germline, CDR1 is SQVTM, CDR2 ANQGSEA. The CDR3 is made up of 15 amino acids. The CDR3 sequence: CSVNPTGVTNEKLFF. CDR3 nucleotides: TGCAGCGTTAATCCCACAGGGGTAACTAATGAAAAACTGTTTTTT.

This clone occurred once. The CDR3 spells CASSNIAGKNTGELFF. CDR3 nucleotides: TGCGCCAGCAGCAATATAGCGGGGAAAAACACCGGGGAGCTGTTTTTT. The chain has TRBV4-1 and TRBJ2-2; 8 nucleotides line up with TRBD2. The CDR3 spans 16 residues. Losses at the gene ends were 5 bases for V and 2 bases for J; bases not matched to a gene: 7. Germline values: CDR1 MGHRA, CDR2 YSYEKL.

This clone was observed a single time. J is TRBJ2-3 and V is TRBV6-5; D gene ambiguous. The CDR3 is made up of 15 amino acids. V lost 6 bases, J lost 8 bases, and 21 bases lay in between. The germline gives CDR1 MNHEY, CDR2 SVGAGI. The CDR3 sequence: CASSDGPEKLFTQYF. The DNA of the CDR3 is TGTGCCAGCAGCGATGGGCCCGAAAAGTTGTTTACGCAGTATTTT.

This clone was counted a few times. The V gene is TRBV5-4, the J gene TRBJ2-2; the D gene is possibly TRBD1 (5 bases). The germline V gene encodes CDR1 SGHNT and CDR2 YYREEE (reference sequence). There are 14 residues in the CDR3. V lost 4 bases and J lost 1, with 8 bases in between. For the CDR3, the DNA is TGTGCCAGCAGCGAAGACAGGAACACCGGGGAGCTGTTTTTT. Protein product: CASSEDRNTGELFF.

The chain recombines TRBV5-1 with TRBJ1-2, with D unclear. Trimming removed 4 bases from V and 1 base from J, with 8 bases in between. Germline CDR1 and CDR2: SGHRS and YFSETQ. This CDR3 region has 13 residues. The CDR3 DNA is TGCGCCAGCAGCGGGGAGAATAACTATGGCTACACCTTC. This encodes CASSGENNYGYTF.

The J gene is TRBJ1-5, the V gene TRBV27; the D gene is possibly TRBD1 (5 bases). Trimming shortened V by 6 bases and J by 3 bases, and 15 bases separated the two germline ends. Looked up from germline, CDR1 is MNHEY and CDR2 is SMNVEV (reference sequence). The CDR3 runs 15 residues. CDR3 in amino acids: CASRSKGSNNQPQHF. The CDR3 region has the DNA TGTGCCAGCAGGTCGAAGGGGTCCAACAATCAGCCCCAGCATTTT.

The table lists this clone with a few counts. This chain connects TRBV29-1 to TRBJ1-1; 9 nucleotides match TRBD1. CDR3 length: 11 residues. Germline assignment: CDR1 SQVTM and CDR2 ANQGSEA. The V and J ends lost 7 bases and 7 bases, in that order; junction bases with no gene match: 4. DNA for the CDR3: TGCAGCGGTTCGGACAGGGGTGAAGCTTTCTTT. Translating it yields CSGSDRGEAFF.